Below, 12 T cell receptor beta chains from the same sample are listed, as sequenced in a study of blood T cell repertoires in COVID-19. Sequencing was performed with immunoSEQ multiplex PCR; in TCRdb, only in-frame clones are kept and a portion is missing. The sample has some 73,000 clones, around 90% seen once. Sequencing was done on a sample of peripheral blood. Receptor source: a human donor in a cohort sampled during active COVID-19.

CDR3 sequence (DNA): TGTGCCAGCTCAGAACGACAGGGGAGCTGGAACACTGAAGCTTTCTTT. It yields the protein CASSERQGSWNTEAFF. The chain has TRBV18 and TRBJ1-1; 8 bases fit TRBD1. Germline V CDR1 and CDR2: KGHSH, LQKENI. The V and J ends lost 5 bases and 1 base, in that order; junction bases with no gene match: 9. This CDR3 contains 16 residues.

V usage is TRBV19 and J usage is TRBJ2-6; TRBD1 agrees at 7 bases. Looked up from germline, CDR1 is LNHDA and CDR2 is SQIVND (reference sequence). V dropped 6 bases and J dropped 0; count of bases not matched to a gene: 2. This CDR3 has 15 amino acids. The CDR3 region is CASSDRASGANVLTF. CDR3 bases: TGTGCCAGTAGCGACAGGGCCTCTGGGGCCAACGTCCTGACTTTC.

CDR3 residues: CASSYSTNTEAFF. Here the CDR3 DNA reads TGTGCCAGCAGTTACTCAACAAACACTGAAGCTTTCTTT. This sequence joins TRBV6-6 and TRBJ1-1; D remains unclear. CDR3 size: 13 residues. V shed 0 bases and J shed 2 bases, with 4 bases lying between them. CDR1 and CDR2 from the germline V gene are MNHNY and SVGAGI (reference sequence).

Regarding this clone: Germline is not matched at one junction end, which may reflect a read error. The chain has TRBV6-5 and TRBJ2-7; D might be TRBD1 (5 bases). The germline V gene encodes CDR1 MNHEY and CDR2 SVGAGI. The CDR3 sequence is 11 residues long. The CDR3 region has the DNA TGTGCCAGCAGAGACAGTTACGGGCAGTACTTC. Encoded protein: CASRDSYGQYF.

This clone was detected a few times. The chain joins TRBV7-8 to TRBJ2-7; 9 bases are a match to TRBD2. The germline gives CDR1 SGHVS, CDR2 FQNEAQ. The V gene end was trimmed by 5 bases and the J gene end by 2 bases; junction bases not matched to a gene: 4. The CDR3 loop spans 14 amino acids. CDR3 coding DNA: TGTGCCAGCAGCCCTAGCGGGGTAGCCTACGAGCAGTACTTC. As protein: CASSPSGVAYEQYF.

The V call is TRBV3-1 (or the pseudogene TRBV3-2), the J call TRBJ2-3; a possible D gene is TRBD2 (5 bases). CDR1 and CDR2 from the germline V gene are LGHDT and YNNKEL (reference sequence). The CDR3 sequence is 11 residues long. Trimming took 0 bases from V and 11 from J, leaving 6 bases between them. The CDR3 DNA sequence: TGTGCCAGCAGCCAAGAACGGGAGCAGTATTTT. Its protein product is CASSQEREQYF.

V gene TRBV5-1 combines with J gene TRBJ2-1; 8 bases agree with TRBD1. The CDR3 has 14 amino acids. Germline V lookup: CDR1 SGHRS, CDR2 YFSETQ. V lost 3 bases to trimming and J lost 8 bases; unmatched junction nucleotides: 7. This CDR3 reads CASSSPGQVHEQFF. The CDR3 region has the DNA TGCGCCAGCAGCTCCCCGGGACAGGTCCATGAGCAGTTCTTC.

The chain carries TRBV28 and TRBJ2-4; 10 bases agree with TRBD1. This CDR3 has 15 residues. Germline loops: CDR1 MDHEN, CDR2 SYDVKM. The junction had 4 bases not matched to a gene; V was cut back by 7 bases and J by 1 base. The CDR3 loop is CASTPGQGAKNIQYF. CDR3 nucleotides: TGTGCCAGCACCCCGGGACAGGGGGCCAAAAACATTCAGTACTTC.

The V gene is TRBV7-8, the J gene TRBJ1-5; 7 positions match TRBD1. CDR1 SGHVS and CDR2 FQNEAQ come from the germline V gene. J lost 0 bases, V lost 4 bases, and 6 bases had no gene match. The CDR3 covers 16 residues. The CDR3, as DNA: TGTGCCAGCAGCTCAGGGACAGCTCATAGCAATCAGCCCCAGCATTTT. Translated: CASSSGTAHSNQPQHF.

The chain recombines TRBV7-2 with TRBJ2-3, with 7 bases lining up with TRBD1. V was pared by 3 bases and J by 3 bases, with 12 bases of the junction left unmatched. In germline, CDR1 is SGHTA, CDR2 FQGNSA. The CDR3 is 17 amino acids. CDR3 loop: CASSFGGRDSSTDTQYF. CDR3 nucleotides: TGTGCCAGCAGCTTTGGGGGCAGGGACAGCTCAACAGATACGCAGTATTTT. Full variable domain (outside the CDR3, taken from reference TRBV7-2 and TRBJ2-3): GAGVSQSPSNKVTEKGKDVELRCDPISGHTALYWYRQSLGQGLEFLIYFQGNSAPDKSGLPSDRFSAERTGGSVSTLTIQRTQQEDSAVYLCASSFGGRDSSTDTQYFGPGTRLTVL.

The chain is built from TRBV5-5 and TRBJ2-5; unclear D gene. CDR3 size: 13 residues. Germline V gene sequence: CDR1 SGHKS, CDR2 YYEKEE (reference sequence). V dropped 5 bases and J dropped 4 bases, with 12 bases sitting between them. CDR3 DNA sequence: TGTGCCAGCAGTCTGTGGTTTAGAGAGACCCAGTACTTC. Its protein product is CASSLWFRETQYF.

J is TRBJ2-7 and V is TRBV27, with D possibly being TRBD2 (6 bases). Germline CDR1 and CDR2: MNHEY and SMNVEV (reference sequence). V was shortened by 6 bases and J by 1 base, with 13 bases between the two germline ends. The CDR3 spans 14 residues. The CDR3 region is CASSPKEGSYEQYF. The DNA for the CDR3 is TGTGCCAGCAGCCCTAAGGAGGGGTCCTACGAGCAGTACTTC.